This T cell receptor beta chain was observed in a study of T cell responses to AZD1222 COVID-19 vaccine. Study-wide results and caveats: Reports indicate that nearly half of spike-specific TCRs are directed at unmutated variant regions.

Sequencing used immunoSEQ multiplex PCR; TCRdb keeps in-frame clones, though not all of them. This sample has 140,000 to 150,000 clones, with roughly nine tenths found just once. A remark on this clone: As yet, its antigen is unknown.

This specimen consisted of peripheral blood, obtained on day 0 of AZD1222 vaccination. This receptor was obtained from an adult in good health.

CDR3 protein: CASSTQTTGLPEAFF. CDR3 DNA sequence: TGTGCCAGTAGTACCCAAACGACAGGTCTACCCGAAGCTTTCTTT. The rearrangement joins TRBV19 to TRBJ1-1; D is possibly TRBD1 (6 bases). Germline CDR1 and CDR2: LNHDA and SQIVND (reference sequence). Trimming stripped 4 bases from V and 8 bases from J, with 20 bases between. The CDR3 consists of 15 residues. Using reference TRBV19 and TRBJ1-1 for the parts outside the CDR3, the full variable domain is DGGITQSPKYLFRKEGQNVTLSCEQNLNHDAMYWYRQDPGQGLRLIYYSQIVNDFQKGDIAEGYSVSREKKESFPLTVTSAQKNPTAFYLCASSTQTTGLPEAFFGQGTRLTVV.